The 27 T cell receptor beta chains below were found in one sample sequenced in a study of Ad26.COV2.S vaccination and SARS-CoV-2 variants. Treatment: over 15 received Ad26.COV2.S at low or high dose, single or two shots; 5 received placebo; per-sample allocation not given. Sampling occurred on day 63 after the first vaccine or placebo injection. Only in-frame clones appear in the TCRdb table, and some are missing; sequencing was by immunoSEQ multiplex PCR. The sample consists of 300,000 to 500,000 clones, 80% to 90% of them appearing once. The material was peripheral blood, obtained in a trial of Ad26.COV2.S vaccine versus placebo. The source of these receptors is a person aged 18-60 years who received the Ad26.COV2.S COVID-19 vaccine or a placebo.

The V gene is TRBV5-4, the J gene TRBJ2-1, with a tentative D call TRBD1 (7 bases). This CDR3 contains 13 residues. Trimming cost V 0 bases and J 9 bases, with 10 bases left between them. Germline assignment: CDR1 SGHNT and CDR2 YYREEE (reference sequence). The CDR3 region has the DNA TGTGCCAGCAGCTTGGCAGGGGGGCTTGAGCAGTTCTTC. Translating it yields CASSLAGGLEQFF.

V and J are TRBV5-5 and TRBJ1-5, with 7 bases lining up with TRBD1. V was pared by 4 bases and J by 0 bases, with 4 bases of the junction left unmatched. Germline CDR1 reads SGHKS; CDR2 reads YYEKEE (reference sequence). This CDR3 comprises 15 residues. In nucleotides, the CDR3 is TGTGCCAGCAGCCTCAGGGGGAGTAGCAATCAGCCCCAGCATTTT. Encoded protein: CASSLRGSSNQPQHF.

V and J are TRBV6-5 and TRBJ1-1, with D possibly matching TRBD1 (6 bases). V was trimmed by 6 bases and J by 11 bases, leaving 22 bases between them. This CDR3 is 14 amino acids long. Germline CDR1 and CDR2: MNHEY and SVGAGI. As DNA, the CDR3 is TGTGCCAGCAGCCTGCTGGGGGGGGCTGGTATGGCTTTCTTT. As protein: CASSLLGGAGMAFF.

A single count supports this clone. Other DNA sequences of this sample code for an identical CDR3. The rearrangement uses TRBV3-1 (or the pseudogene TRBV3-2) and TRBJ2-2; D not resolved. Trimming cost V 3 bases and J 7 bases, with 3 bases left between them. The germline V gene encodes CDR1 LGHDT and CDR2 YNNKEL (reference sequence). The CDR3 extends over 11 amino acids. CDR3 DNA sequence: TGTGCCAGCAGCCAGGGCGGGGAGCTGTTTTTT. The encoded protein is CASSQGGELFF.

The CDR3 DNA reads as TGTGCCTGGAGGGACAGGGGAAGGTATAATTCACCCCTCCACTTT. Translation gives CAWRDRGRYNSPLHF. The chain combines TRBV30 with TRBJ1-6; 9 nucleotides line up with TRBD1. Germline V CDR1 and CDR2: GTSNPN, SVGIG (reference sequence). J gave up 4 bases and V 3 bases, and 4 bases lay outside the gene matches. CDR3 size: 15 residues.

This rearrangement joins TRBV6-5 to TRBJ2-7; 7 bases are a match to TRBD2. The V and J ends lost 6 bases and 2 bases, in that order; junction bases with no gene match: 7. From germline, CDR1 is MNHEY and CDR2 SVGAGI. There are 14 residues in the CDR3. The CDR3 spells CASSKNGGAYEQYF. The CDR3 coding sequence is TGTGCCAGCAGCAAAAATGGGGGGGCCTACGAGCAGTACTTC.

The chain employs TRBV6-5 and TRBJ1-5; possible D gene TRBD1, 6 bases. V was trimmed by 6 bases and J by 5 bases, leaving 17 bases between them. CDR3 size: 15 residues. Germline V gives CDR1 MNHEY, CDR2 SVGAGI. CDR3 sequence: CASRRGGLRDQPQHF. The CDR3 DNA sequence: TGTGCCAGCAGGAGAGGGGGGCTCCGGGATCAGCCCCAGCATTTT.

The rearrangement joins TRBV19 to TRBJ1-5; 7 bases map to TRBD1. The length of the CDR3 is 14 residues. V gave up 3 bases and J gave up 6 bases; unmatched junction bases: 5. Per germline, CDR1 LNHDA and CDR2 SQIVND (reference sequence). CDR3: CASSMTGISQPQHF. The DNA for the CDR3 is TGTGCCAGTAGTATGACAGGGATTAGTCAGCCCCAGCATTTT.

In its sample, this clone was seen many times. The rearrangement links TRBV6-5 to TRBJ1-6; TRBD1 matches 9 bases. The V segment lost 0 bases and the J segment 10 bases; nucleotides outside the gene matches: 4. The CDR3 consists of 15 residues. The germline CDR1 and CDR2 sequences are MNHEY and SVGAGI. The CDR3 nucleotides read TGTGCCAGCAGTTACTCGCCGGACAGGGGATCACCCCTCCACTTT. It yields the protein CASSYSPDRGSPLHF.

This chain uses TRBV27 with TRBJ1-5, with TRBD1 matching over 11 bases. Unmatched junction bases numbered 2, after V lost 6 bases and J lost 4 bases. CDR3 length: 14 amino acids. Germline V gene data show CDR1 as MNHEY and CDR2 as SMNVEV (reference sequence). In DNA form, the CDR3 reads TGTGCCAGCAGGGGGACAGGGGGGAATCAGCCCCAGCATTTT. It translates to CASRGTGGNQPQHF.

The chain has TRBV7-9 and TRBJ2-3; 7 nucleotides match TRBD2. Germline CDR1 SEHNR, CDR2 FQNEAQ (reference sequence). The CDR3 has 15 amino acids. Trimming at V came to 3 bases and at J to 6 bases, leaving 9 bases not matched to a gene. DNA of the CDR3: TGTGCCAGCAGCTTCCCCCCGGGTAGCGGGGATACGCAGTATTTT. Protein sequence: CASSFPPGSGDTQYF.

J is TRBJ2-5 and V is TRBV5-4; D unclear. Trimming removed 3 bases at V and 2 bases at J, with 8 bases between. Germline CDR1 and CDR2: SGHNT and YYREEE (reference sequence). The CDR3 covers 13 residues. This CDR3 is CASSWGTQETQYF. Written as DNA, the CDR3 is TGTGCCAGCAGCTGGGGAACTCAAGAGACCCAGTACTTC.

This clone was observed a single time. The V call is TRBV29-1, the J call TRBJ2-1, with 11 bases matching TRBD1. There are 15 residues in the CDR3. Per germline, CDR1 SQVTM and CDR2 ANQGSEA. With V trimmed by 1 base and J by 3 bases, 2 bases remained unmatched. CDR3 in amino acids: CSVEGGTGGYNEQFF. The CDR3 DNA sequence: TGCAGCGTTGAAGGCGGGACAGGGGGCTACAATGAGCAGTTCTTC.

The V gene is TRBV4-1, the J gene TRBJ2-3, with a weak D call TRBD2 (6 bases). Germline loops: CDR1 MGHRA, CDR2 YSYEKL. This CDR3 has 16 amino acids. Trimming removed 2 bases at V and 4 bases at J, with 16 bases between. CDR3 coding DNA: TGCGCCAGCAGCCAAACCCCCTACGGGGGTCCAGATACGCAGTATTTT. It specifies CASSQTPYGGPDTQYF.

V and J are TRBV7-9 and TRBJ1-4; D is unresolved. The CDR3 is made up of 15 amino acids. The V gene's germline CDR1 is SEHNR and CDR2 FQNEAQ (reference sequence). Trimming shortened V by 0 bases and J by 6 bases, and 11 bases separated the two germline ends. CDR3 region: CASSLARIEDEKLFF. Here the CDR3 DNA reads TGTGCCAGCAGCTTAGCGAGGATCGAGGATGAAAAACTGTTTTTT.

The V and J genes are TRBV29-1 and TRBJ1-1; 8 bases map to TRBD1. CDR3 size: 12 residues. Germline V gene data show CDR1 as SQVTM and CDR2 as ANQGSEA. The J segment lost 1 base and the V segment lost 7 bases, leaving 2 bases of the junction unmatched. CDR3 sequence reads: CSAGQENTEAFF. The CDR3, as DNA: TGCAGCGCGGGACAGGAGAACACTGAAGCTTTCTTT.

V and J are TRBV2 and TRBJ2-3; D possibly corresponds to TRBD2 (6 bases). Looked up from germline, CDR1 is SNHLY and CDR2 is FYNNEI. Trimming took 6 bases from V and 1 from J, leaving 11 bases between them. This CDR3 comprises 14 residues. The CDR3 sequence: CASSRDWGTDTQYF. The CDR3 DNA sequence: TGTGCCAGCAGCCGGGACTGGGGCACAGATACGCAGTATTTT.

The chain joins TRBV19 to TRBJ1-2; 12 bases are a match to TRBD1. CDR3 length equals 16 residues. The V gene end was trimmed by 3 bases and the J gene end by 4 bases; junction bases not matched to a gene: 6. The germline V gene encodes CDR1 LNHDA and CDR2 SQIVND (reference sequence). This CDR3 is CASSMGTGGRVYGYTF. DNA of the CDR3: TGTGCCAGTAGTATGGGGACAGGGGGCAGAGTCTATGGCTACACCTTC. Drawing the rest from reference TRBV19 and TRBJ1-2, the complete variable domain is DGGITQSPKYLFRKEGQNVTLSCEQNLNHDAMYWYRQDPGQGLRLIYYSQIVNDFQKGDIAEGYSVSREKKESFPLTVTSAQKNPTAFYLCASSMGTGGRVYGYTFGSGTRLTVV.

J is TRBJ2-4 and V is TRBV19, with unresolved D. Trimming took 6 bases from V and 0 from J, leaving 6 bases between them. This CDR3 contains 13 residues. Germline loops: CDR1 LNHDA, CDR2 SQIVND (reference sequence). The CDR3 is CASRQLAKNIQYF. DNA for the CDR3: TGTGCCAGTAGACAGTTAGCCAAAAACATTCAGTACTTC.

The gene calls are TRBV5-5 and TRBJ1-2; D remains unclear. V lost 4 bases to trimming and J lost 3 bases, with 22 bases between them. CDR3 length equals 17 residues. Germline CDR1 SGHKS, CDR2 YYEKEE (reference sequence). The CDR3 here is CASSPRRGYIVYYGYTF. CDR3 bases: TGTGCCAGCAGCCCGCGAAGAGGGTATATTGTGTACTATGGCTACACCTTC. Complete variable domain (other parts from reference TRBV5-5 and TRBJ1-2): DAGVTQSPTHLIKTRGQQVTLRCSPISGHKSVSWYQQVLGQGPQFIFQYYEKEERGRGNFPDRFSARQFPNYSSELNVNALLLGDSALYLCASSPRRGYIVYYGYTFGSGTRLTVV.

This chain links TRBV7-6 with TRBJ1-6; D is ambiguous. Trimming took off 5 bases at V and 9 bases at J, with 17 bases between the two ends. CDR3 length equals 15 residues. The germline CDR1 and CDR2 sequences are SGHVS and FNYEAQ. The CDR3 bases are TGTGCCAGCAGCCTCGGGGAGGGAGGAGGTTCACCCCTCCACTTT. It encodes CASSLGEGGGSPLHF. Together with reference TRBV7-6 and TRBJ1-6, the CDR3 gives the full variable domain: GAGVSQSPRYKVTKRGQDVALRCDPISGHVSLYWYRQALGQGPEFLTYFNYEAQQDKSGLPNDRFSAERPEGSISTLTIQRTEQRDSAMYRCASSLGEGGGSPLHFGNGTRLTVT.

This chain uses TRBV27 with TRBJ1-2; 8 bases are a match to TRBD1. Germline V gene sequence: CDR1 MNHEY, CDR2 SMNVEV (reference sequence). V trimming: 3 bases; J trimming: 5 bases; junction bases outside the gene matches: 8. The CDR3 sequence is 15 residues long. CDR3 nucleotides: TGTGCCAGCAGTTTCCAGGGGGCGCCTAGGTATGGCTACACCTTC. Translation gives CASSFQGAPRYGYTF.

The V and J genes are TRBV7-9 and TRBJ2-1; the D gene is possibly TRBD2 (5 bases). The V end was cut by 4 bases, the J end by 0 bases, with 10 bases between. Germline V gene lookup returns CDR1 SEHNR and CDR2 FQNEAQ (reference sequence). The CDR3 consists of 15 residues. This chain's CDR3 is CASSSPGSSYNEQFF. The CDR3 DNA sequence: TGTGCCAGCAGCTCTCCGGGGAGCTCCTACAATGAGCAGTTCTTC.

This clone was seen once. The chain couples TRBV11-2 to TRBJ2-1, with a weak D call TRBD1 (5 bases). The CDR3 is 14 residues long. CDR1 SGHAT and CDR2 FQNNGV come from the germline V gene. V was shortened by 5 bases and J by 2 bases, with 10 bases between the two germline ends. CDR3 DNA sequence: TGTGCCAGCAGCGGCCCAGGGACCTACAATGAGCAGTTCTTC. Translating it yields CASSGPGTYNEQFF.

This chain uses TRBV6-6 with TRBJ2-3; tentative D call: TRBD2 (7 bases). Trimming pared 4 bases from V and 1 base from J, leaving 15 bases between. Germline-derived CDR1 and CDR2 are MNHNY and SVGAGI (reference sequence). The CDR3 is 16 amino acids. The CDR3 DNA follows: TGTGCCAGCAGTTCCCCCGGGGGGCTTGGCACAGATACGCAGTATTTT. Translated: CASSSPGGLGTDTQYF.

The chain is built from TRBV15 and TRBJ1-1; unclear D gene. CDR1 is LNHNV, CDR2 YYDKDF, per germline (reference sequence). This CDR3 is built from 13 residues. Trimming cost V 1 base and J 11 bases, with 14 bases left between them. CDR3 sequence reads: CATSRGAASEAFF. DNA of the CDR3: TGTGCCACCAGCAGAGGGGCAGCTTCGGAGGCTTTCTTT.

About this clone: Germline and junction disagree at one end, which may indicate a read error. The rearrangement joins TRBV7-7 to TRBJ2-3; 8 nucleotides match TRBD2. The CDR3 is made up of 16 amino acids. In germline, CDR1 is SSHAT, CDR2 FNYEAQ (reference sequence). In nucleotides, the CDR3 is TGTGCTAGCAGCTTTGACGGCGGGGGGAGCGCAGATACGCAGTATTTT. Amino acids: CASSFDGGGSADTQYF.